Listed below are T cell receptor beta chains from one sample, sequenced in a study of CD8+CD57+ T cells in acquired aplastic anemia. TCRdb itself ran the reads through MiXCR, one entry per CDR3 protein. The sample lists roughly 200,000 distinct CDR3 sequences; roughly three fifths were seen once. The sample was sorted CD4+, CD8+, or CD8+CD57+ T cells (not recorded which) from PBMCs. These TCRs come from a human donor with aplastic anemia. Both conserved end residues are part of each CDR3. D genes are given only for firm matches. Size is omitted from some rows. Given values are once, few, many or a class for expanded clones.

TRBV20-1	.	TRBJ2-7	.	TGCAGTGCTAGAAGGGGGGACGAGCAGTACTTC	CSARRGDEQYF
TRBV7-8	.	TRBJ2-7	.	TGTGCCAGCAGCCCCACTGGCGGGTCGACCTACGAGCAGTACTTC	CASSPTGGSTYEQYF
TRBV15	.	TRBJ1-5	.	TGTGCCACCAGCAGGGGACCAGGAGAGCCCCAGCATTTT	CATSRGPGEPQHF
TRBV30	TRBD2	TRBJ2-7	once	TGTGCCTGGACTCCCCTCGGCGGGAGGGAAGACGAGCAGTACTTC	CAWTPLGGREDEQYF
TRBV2	.	TRBJ2-1	.	TGTGCCAGCACCTGGGGCGTCGGTGAGCAGTTCTTC	CASTWGVGEQFF
TRBV7-9	TRBD2	TRBJ2-1	many	TGTGCCAGCAGCTTAGTGGGACTAGCGGGGAACCAGTTCTTC	CASSLVGLAGNQFF
TRBV24-1	TRBD2	TRBJ2-3	.	TGTGCCACCAGTGATCATGGACTAGCGGGGACGGGAGATACGCAGTATTTT	CATSDHGLAGTGDTQYF
TRBV29-1	TRBD1	TRBJ1-2	.	TGCAGCGCCGGGGACAGTAACTATGGCTACACCTTC	CSAGDSNYGYTF
TRBV20-1	TRBD1	TRBJ2-7	few	TGCAGTGCGAACGGACGGGACAGGGGACCGTCTTCCTACGAGCAGTACTTC	CSANGRDRGPSSYEQYF
TRBV9	.	TRBJ1-4	.	TGTGCCAGCTCCCGGGAGGAAAAACTGTTTTTT	CASSREEKLFF
TRBV11-3	TRBD2	TRBJ2-7	once	TGTGCCAGCAGCACTAGCGGGAGTCGGCAGCAGTACTTC	CASSTSGSRQQYF
TRBV20-1	TRBD1	TRBJ1-6	.	TGCAGTGCTCGCGGACAGGGGGCTAGCTATAATTCACCCCTCCACTTT	CSARGQGASYNSPLHF
TRBV2	.	TRBJ2-7	.	TGTGCCAGCAGTGTGGAGGTCAGCAACTACGAGCAGTACTTC	CASSVEVSNYEQYF
TRBV6-5	TRBD1	TRBJ1-5	.	TGTGCCAGCAAAAAGGACAGGGTGGTTTTTCGTAGCAATCAGCCCCAGCATTTT	CASKKDRVVFRSNQPQHF
TRBV24-1	.	TRBJ1-1	once	TGTGCCACCAGAGGGGCACAGGCTAATAATGAAGCTTTCTTT	CATRGAQANNEAFF
TRBV19	.	TRBJ2-7	many	TGTGCCAGTAGTCTCAGGACAGCTTCCTACGAGCAGTACTTC	CASSLRTASYEQYF
TRBV29-1	.	TRBJ2-7	.	TGCAGCGTGACTAGGGGGGTGGAGCAGTACTTC	CSVTRGVEQYF
TRBV5-1	TRBD1	TRBJ2-3	many	TGCGCCAGCAGCTTGACAGGGGGAGAGTGGAGCACAGATACGCAGTATTTT	CASSLTGGEWSTDTQYF
TRBV5-1	.	TRBJ1-6	.	TGTGCCAGCAGCCTCCGGGACGGTAATTCACCCCTCCACTTT	CASSLRDGNSPLHF
TRBV7-2	.	TRBJ2-5	.	TGTGCCATGCGGAGTCAAGAGACCCAGTACTTC	CAMRSQETQYF
TRBV6-6	.	TRBJ1-1	.	TGTGCCAGCAGTTACGAAGGGTCCGGGGGGACTGAAGCTTTCTTT	CASSYEGSGGTEAFF
TRBV16	.	TRBJ1-6	.	TGTGCCAGCAGCCAAGACAGGTCACCTTCACCCCTCCACTTT	CASSQDRSPSPLHF
TRBV3-1	.	TRBJ2-5	many	TGTGCCAGCAGCGGGACGGAAGAGACCCAGTACTTC	CASSGTEETQYF
TRBV4-1	.	TRBJ1-1	many	TGCGCCAGCAGTCCAGGGGCGCGAGTAGACACTGAAGCTTTCTTT	CASSPGARVDTEAFF
TRBV5-1	TRBD2	TRBJ2-3	many	TGCGCCAGCCTAGCGGGGGGGGGCACAGATACGCAGTATTTT	CASLAGGGTDTQYF
TRBV4-3	.	TRBJ1-2	.	TGCGCCAGCAGCCTGGGGTCTGCCTATGGCTACACCTTC	CASSLGSAYGYTF
TRBV7-9	.	TRBJ1-6	.	TGTGCCAGCAGCCCCAAGAATGGGGGCGCGGATTCACCCCTCCACTTT	CASSPKNGGADSPLHF
TRBV7-2	TRBD2	TRBJ2-3	.	TGTGCCAGCAGCTTCGGTGTGATAGCGGGGTTTACAGATACGCAGTATTTT	CASSFGVIAGFTDTQYF
TRBV7-6	TRBD1	TRBJ1-6	.	TGTGCCAGCAGCGATCGACAGGGGGCAGGATCACCCCTCCACTTT	CASSDRQGAGSPLHF
TRBV7-3	.	TRBJ2-7	.	TGTGCCAGCAGCTTTTTAACAAACGGCCGAGCTTACGAGCAGTACTTC	CASSFLTNGRAYEQYF
TRBV12-3/TRBV12-4	.	TRBJ1-3	.	TGTGCCAGCAGTGGGGAGCACTCTGGAAACACCATATATTTT	CASSGEHSGNTIYF
TRBV6-2/TRBV6-3	.	TRBJ1-1	.	TGTGCCAGCAGTAGAAGGGAGAACACTGAAGCTTTCTTT	CASSRRENTEAFF
TRBV2	TRBD2	TRBJ2-1	.	TGTGCCAGCAGTTATTCTAGCGGGGGCGGGGAGCAGTTCTTC	CASSYSSGGGEQFF
TRBV29-1	.	TRBJ2-5	.	TGCAGCGTAGAACAGAGTTGGAGAGAGACCCAGTACTTC	CSVEQSWRETQYF
TRBV7-2	TRBD2	TRBJ2-3	.	TGTGCCAGCAGCTTAGCGCGGGGGGACACAGATACGCAGTATTTT	CASSLARGDTDTQYF
TRBV11-2	TRBD1	TRBJ1-5	.	TGTGCCAGCAGCTTCGGGACAGGGGGCTGGCAGCCCCAGCATTTT	CASSFGTGGWQPQHF
TRBV24-1	.	TRBJ2-5	.	TGTGCCACCAGTGATTGGGGGCGAGAGACCCAGTACTTC	CATSDWGRETQYF
TRBV6-1	TRBD1	TRBJ1-2	.	TGTGCCAGCAGTTCCCGGGACAGGGAATCGTATGGCTACACCTTC	CASSSRDRESYGYTF
TRBV7-8	.	TRBJ1-1	.	TGTGCCAGCAGCTCGACAGGAGGGATGACTGAAGCTTTCTTT	CASSSTGGMTEAFF
TRBV20-1	TRBD2	TRBJ2-7	.	TGCAGTGCTGGGCGACTAGCGGGAGCCGGCGAGCAGTACTTC	CSAGRLAGAGEQYF
TRBV5-1	.	TRBJ2-3	.	TGCGCCAGCAGCTTGTTTCAGGGCACAGATACGCAGTATTTT	CASSLFQGTDTQYF
TRBV20-1	.	TRBJ1-1	.	TGCAGTGCTAGGGGGTACAACAGGGAATGGAACACTGAAGCTTTCTTT	CSARGYNREWNTEAFF
TRBV7-3	TRBD2	TRBJ2-5	.	TGTGCCAGCAGCTTTATAGCGGGACAAGAGACCCAGTACTTC	CASSFIAGQETQYF
TRBV10-3	.	TRBJ2-7	.	TGTGCCATCAGCGACAGGATTGGGGAGCAGTACTTC	CAISDRIGEQYF
TRBV29-1	.	TRBJ1-1	.	TGCAGCGTTGAGAGGGACATGAACACTGAAGCTTTCTTT	CSVERDMNTEAFF
TRBV19	.	TRBJ2-7	few	TGTGCCAGTAGCCTCGGACTGTTCTACGAGCAGTACTTC	CASSLGLFYEQYF
TRBV12-3/TRBV12-4	TRBD2	TRBJ2-7	many	TGTGCCAGCAGTTTAGGCGGGGGGGCCCACGAGCAGTACTTC	CASSLGGGAHEQYF
TRBV10-1	.	TRBJ1-2	many	TGCGCCAGCAGTCTGACACCTAACTATGGCTACACCTTC	CASSLTPNYGYTF